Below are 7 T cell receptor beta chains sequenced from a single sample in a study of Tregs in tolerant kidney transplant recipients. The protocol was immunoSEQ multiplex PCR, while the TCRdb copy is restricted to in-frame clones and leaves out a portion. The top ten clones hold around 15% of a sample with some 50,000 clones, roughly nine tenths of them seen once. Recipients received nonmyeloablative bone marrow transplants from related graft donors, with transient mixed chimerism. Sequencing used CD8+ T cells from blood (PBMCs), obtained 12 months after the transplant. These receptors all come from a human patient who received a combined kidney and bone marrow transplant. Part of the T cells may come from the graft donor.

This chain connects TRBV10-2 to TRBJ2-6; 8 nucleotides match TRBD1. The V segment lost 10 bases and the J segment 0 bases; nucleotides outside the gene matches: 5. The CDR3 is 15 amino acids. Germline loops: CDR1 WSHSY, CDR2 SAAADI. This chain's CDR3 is CATGTGYSGANVLTF. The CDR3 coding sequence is TGCGCCACCGGGACAGGATACTCTGGGGCCAACGTCCTGACTTTC.

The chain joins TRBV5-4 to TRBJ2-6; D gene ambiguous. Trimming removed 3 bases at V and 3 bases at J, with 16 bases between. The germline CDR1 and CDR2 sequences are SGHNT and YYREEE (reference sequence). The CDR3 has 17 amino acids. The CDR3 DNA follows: TGTGCCAGCAGCTCTAATATACTCACAGTTGGGGCCAACGTCCTGACTTTC. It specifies CASSSNILTVGANVLTF.

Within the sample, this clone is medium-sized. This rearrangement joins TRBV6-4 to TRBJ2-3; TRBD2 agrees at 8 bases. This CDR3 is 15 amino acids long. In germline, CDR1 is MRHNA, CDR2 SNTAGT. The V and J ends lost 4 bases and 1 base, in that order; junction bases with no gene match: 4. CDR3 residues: CASSASAGGTDTQYF. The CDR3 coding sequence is TGTGCCAGCAGTGCCTCAGCGGGGGGCACAGATACGCAGTATTTT.

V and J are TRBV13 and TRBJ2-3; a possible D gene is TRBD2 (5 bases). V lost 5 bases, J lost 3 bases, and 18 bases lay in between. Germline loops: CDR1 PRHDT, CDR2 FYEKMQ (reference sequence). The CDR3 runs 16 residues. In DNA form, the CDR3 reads TGTGCCAGCAGCCCCCGGGGAGCGATAACGACAGATACGCAGTATTTT. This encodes CASSPRGAITTDTQYF.

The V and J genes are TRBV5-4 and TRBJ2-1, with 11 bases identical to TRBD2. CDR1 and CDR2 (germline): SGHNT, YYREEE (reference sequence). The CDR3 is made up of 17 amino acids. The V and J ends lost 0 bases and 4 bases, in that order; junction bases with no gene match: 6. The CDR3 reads CASSLALLAGVYNEQFF. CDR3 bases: TGTGCCAGCAGCTTGGCTTTACTAGCGGGAGTTTACAATGAGCAGTTCTTC.

CDR3 nucleotides: TGTGCCAGTAGTATAGGGAACCTCCGGGACGAGCAGTACTTC. Translation: CASSIGNLRDEQYF. The chain is built from TRBV19 and TRBJ2-7; D is undetermined. Germline V gene lookup returns CDR1 LNHDA and CDR2 SQIVND (reference sequence). Trimming stripped 1 base from V and 5 bases from J, with 12 bases between. The CDR3 spans 14 residues.

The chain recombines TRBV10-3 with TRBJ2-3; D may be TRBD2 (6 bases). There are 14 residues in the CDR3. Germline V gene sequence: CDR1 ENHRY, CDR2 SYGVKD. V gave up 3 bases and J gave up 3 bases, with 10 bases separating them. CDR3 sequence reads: CAISDVAATDTQYF. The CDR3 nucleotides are TGTGCCATCAGTGACGTAGCGGCGACAGATACGCAGTATTTT.